The next 22 T cell receptor beta chains were all read from a single sample in a study of shared clonotypes between healthy human individuals. The naive CD8 subset, CD45RO-negative cells positively selected for CCR7, excluded terminally differentiated effector memory CD45RA+ cells. The repertoire was sequenced with immunoSEQ multiplex PCR; TCRdb's copy has only in-frame clones and lacks some. The sample holds approximately 720,000 clones, about 91% seen once. Sequencing used naive CD8+ T cells sorted from blood. Source of these receptors: a man younger than 45 in good health.

This chain uses TRBV15 with TRBJ2-3; TRBD1 aligns across 7 bases. Germline CDR1 is LNHNV and CDR2 is YYDKDF (reference sequence). With 9 bases clipped from V and 2 bases from J, the junction kept 8 bases outside the gene matches. CDR3 length equals 14 residues. The CDR3 region is CATCEGQHTDTQYF. DNA of the CDR3: TGTGCCACTTGCGAGGGACAGCACACAGATACGCAGTATTTT.

This clone was found once. This chain connects TRBV27 to TRBJ1-1, with D unresolved. Germline V gene data show CDR1 as MNHEY and CDR2 as SMNVEV (reference sequence). This CDR3 contains 13 residues. V lost 6 bases and J 7 bases, leaving 15 bases between the germline ends. The CDR3 loop is CASRELANYEAFF. The CDR3 nucleotides read TGTGCCAGCAGGGAATTGGCGAATTATGAAGCTTTCTTT.

Here the CDR3 reads CASSFDHGFYRPQHF. Here the CDR3 DNA reads TGTGCCAGCAGTTTCGACCATGGCTTTTATCGTCCCCAGCATTTT. The rearrangement uses TRBV28 and TRBJ1-5, with D hard to call. Germline V lookup: CDR1 MDHEN, CDR2 SYDVKM. CDR3 length: 15 amino acids. The germline V and J ends were trimmed by 3 bases and 10 bases, with 19 bases remaining between them.

V and J are TRBV6-6 and TRBJ1-4; TRBD1 agrees at 7 bases. The CDR3 runs to 14 residues. The V gene end was trimmed by 7 bases and the J gene end by 6 bases; junction bases not matched to a gene: 8. Germline assignment: CDR1 MNHNY and CDR2 SVGAGI (reference sequence). The CDR3 loop reads CASKKGARDEKLFF. The CDR3 region has the DNA TGTGCCAGCAAAAAGGGGGCTCGAGATGAAAAACTGTTTTTT.

This clone was seen only a few times. This chain uses TRBV10-3 with TRBJ2-1; 10 positions match TRBD2. CDR1 and CDR2 (germline): ENHRY, SYGVKD. CDR3 length equals 13 residues. Trimming cost V 10 bases and J 5 bases; bases outside gene matches: 5. This CDR3 reads CATWTSGDNEQFF. CDR3 nucleotide sequence: TGTGCCACCTGGACTAGCGGAGACAATGAGCAGTTCTTC.

The chain is built from TRBV5-4 and TRBJ1-4; D is unresolved. CDR3 size: 14 residues. The V end lost 0 bases, the J end lost 8 bases, and 11 bases lay between the germline ends. Germline-derived CDR1 and CDR2 are SGHNT and YYREEE (reference sequence). CDR3 region: CASSLAGSGEKLFF. CDR3 nucleotides: TGTGCCAGCAGCTTGGCAGGATCTGGGGAAAAACTGTTTTTT.

The rearrangement links TRBV6-5 to TRBJ2-1, with a tentative D call TRBD2 (5 bases). The CDR3 covers 15 residues. Trimming removed 3 bases from V and 0 bases from J, with 9 bases in between. Germline lookup yields CDR1 MNHEY and CDR2 SVGAGI. The CDR3 DNA reads TGTGCCAGCAGTTATGGGGAGAGCTCCTACAATGAGCAGTTCTTC. This gives the protein CASSYGESSYNEQFF.

The chain is built from TRBV25-1 and TRBJ2-7; D tentatively reads TRBD1 or TRBD2 (5 bases each). The CDR3 covers 14 residues. Trimming cost V 4 bases and J 4 bases, with 14 bases left between them. Germline CDR1 and CDR2: MGHDK and SYGVNS. CDR3 nucleotide sequence: TGTGCCAGCAGTGCAAGAGGGGACCTGTACGAGCAGTACTTC. It is translated as CASSARGDLYEQYF.

This chain links TRBV30 with TRBJ2-1, with 11 bases that match TRBD2. Germline loops: CDR1 GTSNPN, CDR2 SVGIG (reference sequence). The CDR3 runs to 14 residues. V shed 6 bases and J 5 bases; nucleotides not matched to a gene: 6. DNA of the CDR3: TGTGCCTGTAAAACTAGCGGGAGTGACAATGAGCAGTTCTTC. It translates to CACKTSGSDNEQFF. Together with reference TRBV30 and TRBJ2-1, the CDR3 gives the full variable domain: SQTIHQWPATLVQPVGSPLSLECTVEGTSNPNLYWYRQAAGRGLQLLFYSVGIGQISSEVPQNLSASRPQDRQFILSSKKLLLSDSGFYLCACKTSGSDNEQFFGPGTRLTVL.

This chain links TRBV9 with TRBJ2-5; 8 nucleotides match TRBD1. From germline, CDR1 is SGDLS and CDR2 YYNGEE. The ends lost 3 bases at V and 4 bases at J; junction bases unmatched: 5. The CDR3 extends over 14 amino acids. CDR3 residues: CASSASGGLETQYF. The CDR3 DNA reads as TGTGCCAGCAGCGCGTCAGGGGGCCTAGAGACCCAGTACTTC.

The chain links TRBV7-6 to TRBJ1-5; possibly TRBD1 for D (5 bases). This CDR3 comprises 15 residues. Between the trimmed V and J ends, which lost 5 bases and 2 bases, there was a span of 13 bases. Germline V gene lookup returns CDR1 SGHVS and CDR2 FNYEAQ. In nucleotides, the CDR3 is TGTGCCAGCAGCCTAAACGGGGGTGGCAATCAGCCCCAGCATTTT. Protein product: CASSLNGGGNQPQHF.

The chain uses TRBV7-9 and TRBJ2-7; D uncertain. CDR1 is SEHNR, CDR2 FQNEAQ, per germline (reference sequence). With 5 bases removed from V and 3 bases from J, the gap between germline ends came to 8 bases. This CDR3 is 12 amino acids long. In DNA, the CDR3 is TGTGCCAGCAGCGCTCGGAGCTACGAGCAGTACTTC. Its protein is CASSARSYEQYF.

The rearrangement links TRBV4-3 to TRBJ2-3; the D gene is possibly TRBD1 (6 bases). CDR3 length: 14 residues. CDR1 LGHNA and CDR2 YSLEER come from the germline V gene. V was shortened by 6 bases and J by 0 bases, with 10 bases between the two germline ends. This CDR3 is CASSTGHSTDTQYF. The CDR3 DNA sequence: TGCGCCAGCAGTACGGGACACAGCACAGATACGCAGTATTTT.

The genes are TRBV28 and TRBJ1-2; D not certain. Germline loops: CDR1 MDHEN, CDR2 SYDVKM. This CDR3 has 14 amino acids. The V end lost 5 bases, the J end lost 7 bases, and 17 bases lay between the germline ends. CDR3 nucleotides: TGTGCCAGCAGTCCGATTGATAGCGCGTCTGGCTACACCTTC. This translates into CASSPIDSASGYTF.

The V gene is TRBV27, the J gene TRBJ2-7; D call uncertain. The CDR3 has 13 residues. The ends were cut back, 1 base at V and 0 bases at J, with 4 bases in the middle. Per germline, CDR1 MNHEY and CDR2 SMNVEV (reference sequence). The CDR3 nucleotides read TGTGCCAGCAGTTTATTCCCCTCCTACGAGCAGTACTTC. As protein: CASSLFPSYEQYF.

The chain combines TRBV7-9 with TRBJ2-1; TRBD2 matches at 11 bases. Germline values: CDR1 SEHNR, CDR2 FQNEAQ (reference sequence). The CDR3 extends over 17 amino acids. The V segment lost 5 bases and the J segment 3 bases; nucleotides outside the gene matches: 9. This CDR3 is CASSQEETSGIYNEQFF. CDR3 nucleotides: TGTGCCAGCAGCCAGGAGGAGACTAGCGGGATCTACAATGAGCAGTTCTTC. The full variable domain, in which reference TRBV7-9 and TRBJ2-1 provide the parts outside the CDR3, is DTGVSQNPRHKITKRGQNVTFRCDPISEHNRLYWYRQTLGQGPEFLTYFQNEAQLEKSRLLSDRFSAERPKGSFSTLEIQRTEQGDSAMYLCASSQEETSGIYNEQFFGPGTRLTVL.

The chain recombines TRBV7-9 with TRBJ2-5; maybe TRBD1 (5 bases). There are 14 residues in the CDR3. CDR1 is SEHNR, CDR2 FQNEAQ, per germline (reference sequence). Trimming took off 7 bases at V and 2 bases at J, with 14 bases between the two ends. DNA for the CDR3: TGTGCCAGCACCTCAGTCGACAGACAAGAGACCCAGTACTTC. Translated: CASTSVDRQETQYF. The variable domain in full, completed from reference TRBV7-9 and TRBJ2-5, reads DTGVSQNPRHKITKRGQNVTFRCDPISEHNRLYWYRQTLGQGPEFLTYFQNEAQLEKSRLLSDRFSAERPKGSFSTLEIQRTEQGDSAMYLCASTSVDRQETQYFGPGTRLLVL.

The V and J genes are TRBV4-2 and TRBJ2-5, with 8 nucleotides matching TRBD2. CDR3 size: 16 residues. Germline trimming cut 3 bases from V and 4 bases from J; bases unmatched to any gene: 10. Germline lookup yields CDR1 LGHNA and CDR2 YNFKEQ. CDR3 sequence reads: CASSQSPGLVGETQYF. The CDR3 nucleotides read TGTGCCAGCAGCCAGAGTCCGGGACTAGTAGGAGAGACCCAGTACTTC.

J is TRBJ2-1 and V is TRBV25-1; D gene unclear. Germline values: CDR1 MGHDK, CDR2 SYGVNS. The V end was cut by 3 bases, the J end by 10 bases, with 7 bases between. The CDR3 extends over 11 amino acids. CDR3 bases: TGTGCCAGCAGTGACCCCCCCGAGCAGTTCTTC. This codes for CASSDPPEQFF.

This clone occurred once. The chain uses TRBV19 and TRBJ2-1; 12 bases match TRBD2. CDR1 and CDR2 from the germline V gene are LNHDA and SQIVND (reference sequence). With 8 bases clipped from V and 4 bases from J, the junction kept 3 bases outside the gene matches. The CDR3 sequence is 14 residues long. The CDR3 reads CASQLAGGYNEQFF. CDR3 in DNA: TGTGCCAGTCAACTAGCGGGAGGATACAATGAGCAGTTCTTC.

V is TRBV10-3 and J is TRBJ2-3, with D possibly TRBD1 on 5 matching bases. Germline-derived CDR1 and CDR2 are ENHRY and SYGVKD. V lost 4 bases to trimming and J lost 2 bases, with 10 bases between them. The CDR3 is made up of 14 amino acids. The CDR3 loop reads CAISVGRATDTQYF. In nucleotides, the CDR3 is TGTGCCATCAGTGTCGGCAGGGCCACAGATACGCAGTATTTT.

The chain is built from TRBV7-9 and TRBJ2-2, with D perhaps TRBD2 (6 bases). The CDR3 loop spans 16 amino acids. Germline V lookup: CDR1 SEHNR, CDR2 FQNEAQ (reference sequence). The V end lost 5 bases, the J end lost 6 bases, and 19 bases lay between the germline ends. The CDR3 loop is CASSGTGLSIAGELFF. The CDR3 DNA reads as TGTGCCAGCAGCGGAACGGGACTGTCAATCGCCGGGGAGCTGTTTTTT.